This TCR beta chain was retrieved from a study of PD-1 blockade in classical Hodgkin lymphoma. Study-level points and caveats: Newly diagnosed patients reportedly had lower baseline TCR diversity than healthy donors. Those patients who began receiving nivolumab less than 1 year after ASCT had lower diversity, and they were excluded. With respect to the repertoire differences, their causes, possibly disease activity or prior therapy, remain undefined.

Of note for this clone: Its matching antigen is unknown.

This CDR3 has 16 amino acids. The germline CDR1 and CDR2 sequences are KGHSH and LQKENI. With 2 bases clipped from V and 6 bases from J, the junction kept 7 bases outside the gene matches. Each of the patients experienced relapse following autologous stem cell transplantation, and their brentuximab vedotin exposure differed. Thawed PBMCs were the source of CD4+ T cells, purified by magnetic negative selection. Sequencing was performed with immunoSEQ multiplex PCR; in TCRdb, only in-frame clones are kept and a portion is missing. The sample records under 4,500 clones, 87% being singletons. The sequence came from a human donor with classical Hodgkin lymphoma. The chain is built from TRBV18 and TRBJ2-1; TRBD2 matches at 10 bases. The sample was CD4+ T cells from blood, taken at baseline. CDR3 region: CASSPGSGRVGNEQFF. The CDR3 bases are TGTGCCAGCTCACCAGGGAGCGGGAGGGTCGGCAATGAGCAGTTCTTC.